A single sample gave rise to the 19 T cell receptor beta chains below, sequenced in a study of breast tumors, draining lymph nodes, adjacent tissues. TCRdb recomputed calls from the multiplex PCR reads with MiXCR, one row per CDR3 protein. Of nearly 110,000 distinct CDR3 sequences listed, approximately 28% were seen once; the top ten hold approximately 5%. Breast cancer patients provided tissue from their axillary draining lymph nodes. Material: axillary lymph node tissue. The receptors originated from a female donor with breast cancer. Some clones in this sample may be carry-over from other donors' samples.

This clonotype was detected many times. The chain links TRBV20-1 to TRBJ2-3; tentatively, D is TRBD2 (7 bases). From germline, CDR1 is DFQATT and CDR2 SNEGSKA (reference sequence). The germline V and J ends were trimmed by 1 base and 0 bases, with 17 bases remaining between them. The length of the CDR3 is 17 residues. CDR3 region: CSARGGSRGTSTDTQYF. The DNA of the CDR3 is TGCAGTGCTAGAGGCGGGAGTAGGGGGACTAGCACAGATACGCAGTATTTT.

The chain carries TRBV27 and TRBJ2-1, with D possibly matching TRBD2 (6 bases). Germline loops: CDR1 MNHEY, CDR2 SMNVEV (reference sequence). CDR3 size: 16 residues. V lost 5 bases to trimming and J lost 2 bases, with 16 bases between them. The DNA for the CDR3 is TGTGCCAGCAGTCCTTCGGGGGAGCGGACCTACAATGAGCAGTTCTTC. Its protein is CASSPSGERTYNEQFF.

This clonotype was seen many times. This rearrangement joins TRBV5-6 to TRBJ1-3; 7 bases align to TRBD1. With V trimmed by 4 bases and J by 4 bases, 8 bases remained unmatched. The CDR3 covers 15 residues. CDR1 and CDR2 (germline): SGHDT, YYEEEE. CDR3 region: CASSPRQGLGNTIYF. CDR3 nucleotide sequence: TGTGCCAGCAGCCCTCGACAGGGACTAGGAAACACCATATATTTT.

V and J are TRBV19 and TRBJ2-3; D is uncertain. CDR1 and CDR2 from the germline V gene are LNHDA and SQIVND (reference sequence). This CDR3 has 12 residues. The V end lost 2 bases, the J end lost 11 bases, and 11 bases lay between the germline ends. CDR3 loop: CASSINHNEQYF. In DNA form, the CDR3 reads TGTGCCAGTAGTATAAACCACAATGAGCAGTATTTT.

Turning to this clonotype: The junction differs from germline at one of its ends, possibly a read error. CDR3 sequence (DNA): TGTGCCAGCAGTCCCCGGTGGGTTATGCAGAACGCCGGGGAGCTGTTTTTT. This sequence encodes CASSPRWVMQNAGELFF. The V and J genes are TRBV12-3 or TRBV12-4 and TRBJ2-2; D remains ambiguous. This CDR3 is built from 17 residues.

At least ten counts were recorded for this clonotype. The chain joins TRBV12-3 or TRBV12-4 to TRBJ1-2; D uncertain. This CDR3 region has 13 residues. V was shortened by 4 bases and J by 1 base, with 7 bases between the two germline ends. The CDR3 region is CASSSLGNYGYTF. The CDR3, as DNA: TGTGCCAGCAGTTCTCTGGGTAACTATGGCTACACCTTC.

The table lists this clonotype with many counts. A read error is possible here, since a much larger clone lies one base away. V is TRBV20-1 and J is TRBJ2-7; no clear D gene. Germline loops: CDR1 DFQATT, CDR2 SNEGSKA (reference sequence). The CDR3 runs 11 residues. CDR3 region: CSAWSPGEQSF. The CDR3 nucleotides read TGCAGTGCTTGGTCCCCCGGCGAGCAGTCCTTC.

There are many counts of this clonotype. The rearrangement uses TRBV5-1 and TRBJ2-2; no reliable D call. This CDR3 spans 12 amino acids. V was shortened by 7 bases and J by 4 bases, with 8 bases between the two germline ends. CDR1 and CDR2 from the germline V gene are SGHRS and YFSETQ. CDR3 protein: CASGHGTGELFF. DNA for the CDR3: TGCGCCAGCGGTCACGGCACCGGGGAGCTGTTTTTT.

This clonotype was counted at least ten times. A much larger clone is a single base away; this may be a read error. The rearrangement uses TRBV7-6 and TRBJ2-5, with TRBD2 as a possible D gene (5 bases). CDR3 length equals 15 residues. Germline CDR1 and CDR2: SGHVS and FNYEAQ. CDR3 in DNA: TGTGCCAGCAGCCCTCTAGGACTCCTCCAAGAGACCCAGCACTTC. This encodes CASSPLGLLQETQHF.

Concerning this clonotype: A single base separates this from a much larger clone, so it may be a read error. The chain combines TRBV5-6 with TRBJ1-2; D unclear. The V and J ends lost 4 bases and 8 bases respectively, with 18 bases between them. Germline V gene data show CDR1 as SGHDT and CDR2 as YYEEEE. The CDR3 spans 14 residues. CDR3 nucleotide sequence: TGTGCCAGCAGCCGCAGACTGGCGAGGGCCGGCTACACCTTC. Translation: CASSRRLARAGYTF. The whole variable domain, filled in from reference TRBV5-6 and TRBJ1-2, reads DAGVTQSPTHLIKTRGQQVTLRCSPKSGHDTVSWYQQALGQGPQFIFQYYEEEERQRGNFPDRFSGHQFPNYSSELNVNALLLGDSALYLCASSRRLARAGYTFGSGTRLTVV.

This clonotype has a count of ten or more. The CDR3 DNA reads as TGTGCCAGCAGTGGGCCGGCGCGGGATGTCTATGGCTACACCTTC. Protein sequence: CASSGPARDVYGYTF. The chain has TRBV2 and TRBJ1-2; D is ambiguous. Trimming pared 4 bases from V and 4 bases from J, leaving 16 bases between. From germline, CDR1 is SNHLY and CDR2 FYNNEI. This CDR3 contains 15 residues.

The genes are TRBV4-1 and TRBJ1-1, with D possibly TRBD1 on 6 matching bases. Germline CDR1 and CDR2: MGHRA and YSYEKL. V lost 5 bases and J 3 bases, leaving 13 bases between the germline ends. The CDR3 covers 14 residues. The CDR3, as DNA: TGCGCCAGCAGCAGAACAGGGTGGGACACTGAAGCTTTCTTT. Translation: CASSRTGWDTEAFF.

This clonotype was seen many times. This chain links TRBV4-1 with TRBJ2-5; a possible D gene is TRBD1 (5 bases). This CDR3 has 14 amino acids. The ends were cut back, 4 bases at V and 5 bases at J, with 14 bases in the middle. Per germline, CDR1 MGHRA and CDR2 YSYEKL. CDR3 nucleotide sequence: TGCGCCAGCAGCCCTGTAGACAGCACGGAGACCCAGTACTTC. Translation gives CASSPVDSTETQYF.

This clonotype was seen repeatedly, ten times or more. The chain combines TRBV7-2 with TRBJ2-7, with TRBD2 matching over 9 bases. The CDR3 extends over 15 amino acids. Germline CDR1 SGHTA, CDR2 FQGNSA. Trimming took 5 bases from V and 2 from J; bases not matched to a gene: 7. The DNA for the CDR3 is TGTGCCAGCAGCCCTCCGGGACTAGCAGCCTACGAGCAGTACTTC. Its translation: CASSPPGLAAYEQYF.

This clonotype was counted at least ten times. This sequence joins TRBV29-1 and TRBJ2-1; the match to TRBD2 covers 8 bases. The CDR3 is 14 residues long. The V segment lost 4 bases and the J segment 1 base; nucleotides outside the gene matches: 3. Germline lookup yields CDR1 SQVTM and CDR2 ANQGSEA. CDR3 in amino acids: CSVAGRGSYNEQFF. Here the CDR3 DNA reads TGCAGCGTTGCCGGGAGGGGGTCCTACAATGAGCAGTTCTTC.

This clonotype has just a few counts. A single base separates this from a much larger clone, so it may be a read error. The V call is TRBV20-1, the J call TRBJ2-2, with 11 positions matching TRBD2. Unmatched junction bases numbered 5, after V lost 1 base and J lost 4 bases. From germline, CDR1 is DFQATT and CDR2 SNEGSKA (reference sequence). CDR3 length: 16 residues. For the CDR3, the DNA is TGCAGTGCTAGAGTTCCTAGCGGGAGGACCACCGGGGAGCTGTTTTTT. The encoded protein is CSARVPSGRTTGELFF.

This clonotype has just a few counts. This may be a read error: a much more frequent sequence differs by one nucleotide. This rearrangement joins TRBV6-2 or TRBV6-3 to TRBJ1-2, with TRBD1 matching over 7 bases. V dropped 10 bases and J dropped 0; count of bases not matched to a gene: 8. CDR3 length equals 14 residues. Germline assignment: CDR1 MNHEY and CDR2 SVGEGT. Written as DNA, the CDR3 is TGTGCCACTGCACCGACAGGGACTAACTATGGCTACACCTTC. This gives the protein CATAPTGTNYGYTF.

Regarding this clonotype: The junction differs from germline at one of its ends, possibly a read error. The CDR3 spells CASSQRYAGNTDAQYF. The CDR3 coding sequence is TGTGCCAGCAGCCAGCGGTACGCGGGGAACACAGATGCGCAGTATTTT. The rearrangement links TRBV9 to TRBJ2-3; D might be TRBD2 (6 bases). Per germline, CDR1 SGDLS and CDR2 YYNGEE. The CDR3 extends over 16 amino acids.

The CDR3 loop reads CASSQKRTVYGYTF. CDR3 DNA: TGTGCCAGCAGCCAAAAGAGGACAGTTTATGGCTACACCTTC. The chain combines TRBV4-2 with TRBJ1-2; TRBD1 is a possible D gene (6 bases). The CDR3 is 14 residues long. Germline V gene sequence: CDR1 LGHNA, CDR2 YNFKEQ. V dropped 2 bases and J dropped 5 bases, with 12 bases sitting between them.